Below, 32 T cell receptor beta chains from the same sample are listed, as sequenced in a study of T-cell reconstitution after alpha-beta-depleted transplantation in children. Unique molecular identifiers were incorporated when the TCRbeta library was constructed. From the PCR reads, TCRdb called clonotypes with MiXCR, one entry per CDR3 protein. Of 700,000 to 950,000 distinct CDR3 sequences in the sample, 15% to 20% were seen once. This material consisted of PBMCs, mostly from graft donor cells, taken 360 days after TCRalphabeta/CD19-depleted stem cell transplant. All receptors derive from a male patient aged 10-17 years who had a stem cell transplant for acute lymphoblastic leukemia, so the T cells may come from the graft donor.

The rearrangement links TRBV11-2 to TRBJ2-3; D gene unclear. The length of the CDR3 is 16 residues. The germline gives CDR1 SGHAT, CDR2 FQNNGV. V dropped 0 bases and J dropped 1 base, with 11 bases sitting between them. This chain's CDR3 is CASSLEGTARTDTQYF. DNA for the CDR3: TGTGCCAGCAGCTTAGAAGGAACAGCGCGCACAGATACGCAGTATTTT.

The sample holds a few counts of this clonotype. Here the CDR3 DNA reads TGTGCCAGCAGTTACGCCACGGGAGGAATGTATTACGAGCAGTACTTC. The encoded protein is CASSYATGGMYYEQYF. This sequence joins TRBV6-5 and TRBJ2-7; 7 bases agree with TRBD2. V lost 2 bases and J lost 4; bases outside the gene matches: 11. Looked up from germline, CDR1 is MNHEY and CDR2 is SVGAGI. The CDR3 totals 16 residues.

This chain connects TRBV2 to TRBJ2-1; 9 bases are a match to TRBD1. V was clipped by 7 bases and J by 6 bases; unmatched bases: 13. Germline CDR1 reads SNHLY; CDR2 reads FYNNEI. This CDR3 comprises 16 residues. In DNA form, the CDR3 reads TGTGCCAGCACCTCGCTCCGGGACAGGGTTTCCAATGAGCAGTTCTTC. This codes for CASTSLRDRVSNEQFF.

The V gene is TRBV20-1, the J gene TRBJ2-1, with D uncertain. Germline V gene data show CDR1 as DFQATT and CDR2 as SNEGSKA (reference sequence). The CDR3 has 12 amino acids. The CDR3 DNA sequence: TGCAACGTAGAGAGCTCCTACAATGAGCAGTTCTTC. This gives the protein CNVESSYNEQFF.

This clonotype was recorded at least ten times. The V call is TRBV7-6, the J call TRBJ2-1; D is unclear. Deletions cut 3 bases from V and 0 bases from J, with 12 bases between. CDR1 is SGHVS and CDR2 is FNYEAQ in the germline V gene. The CDR3 totals 16 residues. The CDR3 reads CASSLVRTSSYNEQFF. The CDR3 nucleotides are TGTGCCAGCAGCTTGGTCCGGACCTCCTCCTACAATGAGCAGTTCTTC.

The V and J genes are TRBV5-1 and TRBJ1-2; the match to TRBD1 covers 7 bases. The CDR3 consists of 14 residues. CDR1 SGHRS and CDR2 YFSETQ come from the germline V gene. Losses at the gene ends were 3 bases for V and 4 bases for J; bases not matched to a gene: 6. In DNA, the CDR3 is TGCGCCAGCAGCTCGACAGGGATTTCCTATGGCTACACCTTC. It is translated as CASSSTGISYGYTF.

The genes are TRBV24-1 and TRBJ2-7; D gene uncertain. CDR1 and CDR2 from the germline V gene are KGHDR and SFDVKD. This CDR3 is 13 amino acids long. V lost 5 bases and J lost 6, with 13 bases in between. The CDR3 loop is CATSGEKMGEQYF. CDR3 sequence (DNA): TGTGCCACCAGTGGAGAGAAGATGGGCGAGCAGTACTTC.

This clonotype was seen a handful of times. The chain combines TRBV12-3 or TRBV12-4 with TRBJ1-5, with D unresolved. V dropped 7 bases and J dropped 4 bases, with 8 bases sitting between them. The CDR3 is 12 residues long. CDR3 DNA sequence: TGTGCCAGCACCTTCGGTAATCAGCCCCAGCATTTT. Translated: CASTFGNQPQHF.

This sequence joins TRBV4-1 and TRBJ2-2, with D unclear. CDR3 length: 20 amino acids. Germline CDR1 reads MGHRA; CDR2 reads YSYEKL. V dropped 3 bases and J dropped 0 bases, with 23 bases sitting between them. Here the CDR3 reads CASSHHPPYPSPANTGELFF. DNA for the CDR3: TGCGCCAGCAGCCACCATCCCCCCTACCCTTCACCCGCGAACACCGGGGAGCTGTTTTTT.

V is TRBV5-1 and J is TRBJ2-7; D might be TRBD1 or TRBD2, each matching 6 bases. CDR1 SGHRS and CDR2 YFSETQ come from the germline V gene. V dropped 0 bases and J dropped 5 bases, with 12 bases sitting between them. This CDR3 has 14 amino acids. CDR3 nucleotides: TGCGCCAGCAGCTTGGAGGGGGGAGTTAACGAGCAGTACTTC. Translating gives CASSLEGGVNEQYF.

The rearrangement links TRBV4-1 to TRBJ1-1; D call uncertain. Germline V CDR1 and CDR2: MGHRA, YSYEKL. The CDR3 loop spans 16 amino acids. The germline V and J ends were trimmed by 1 base and 4 bases, with 16 bases remaining between them. The CDR3, as DNA: TGCGCCAGCAGCCAAGGGGCGGCGGGGAGGAGCACTGAAGCTTTCTTT. Translation gives CASSQGAAGRSTEAFF.

The chain employs TRBV9 and TRBJ1-3; TRBD1 aligns across 10 bases. V was clipped by 4 bases and J by 4 bases; unmatched bases: 8. The CDR3 extends over 16 amino acids. Germline-derived CDR1 and CDR2 are SGDLS and YYNGEE. CDR3 sequence: CASSPRQGATGNTIYF. The CDR3 DNA reads as TGTGCCAGCAGCCCGCGACAGGGGGCAACGGGAAACACCATATATTTT.

Points on this clonotype: The conserved closing phenylalanine or tryptophan is absent in this CDR3, likely reflecting a read error. The chain links TRBV12-5 to TRBJ1-1; D is uncertain. This CDR3 contains 14 residues. In germline, CDR1 is LGHNT, CDR2 FRNRAP. The V end lost 5 bases, the J end lost 5 bases, and 15 bases lay between the germline ends. The CDR3 here is CASGLSTSRTEAFY. In nucleotides, the CDR3 is TGTGCTAGTGGTCTGTCTACCTCGAGAACTGAAGCTTTCTAT.

This clonotype was seen a handful of times. The rearrangement uses TRBV10-2 and TRBJ2-1; D might be TRBD1 or TRBD2, each matching 6 bases. CDR1 is WSHSY, CDR2 SAAADI, per germline. The V end was cut by 0 bases, the J end by 9 bases, with 18 bases between. The CDR3 contains 16 residues. The CDR3 here is CASSESGGLGQGEQFF. The CDR3 DNA reads TGCGCCAGCAGTGAGTCAGGGGGGCTGGGCCAGGGTGAGCAGTTCTTC.

The chain links TRBV18 to TRBJ2-7, with 9 bases lining up with TRBD2. CDR1 and CDR2 (germline): KGHSH, LQKENI. V shed 6 bases and J 7 bases; nucleotides not matched to a gene: 4. This CDR3 has 12 residues. The CDR3, as DNA: TGTGCCAGCTCCGGACTAGCGCGGGAGCAGTACTTC. It encodes CASSGLAREQYF.

This chain joins TRBV5-1 and TRBJ2-1, with 12 bases lining up with TRBD1. There are 18 residues in the CDR3. Trimming cost V 4 bases and J 0 bases; bases outside gene matches: 8. Germline CDR1 and CDR2: SGHRS and YFSETQ. CDR3 in DNA: TGCGCCAGCAGCGGGGACAGGGGGCTCCGGAGCTCCTACAATGAGCAGTTCTTC. Encoded protein: CASSGDRGLRSSYNEQFF.

The chain employs TRBV18 and TRBJ2-1, with TRBD2 matching 9 bases. Trimming removed 3 bases from V and 7 bases from J; junction bases left unmatched: 7. This CDR3 is 15 amino acids long. Germline-derived CDR1 and CDR2 are KGHSH and LQKENI. CDR3 sequence reads: CASSPLREGQNEQFF. In DNA, the CDR3 is TGTGCCAGCTCACCGTTGCGGGAGGGCCAGAATGAGCAGTTCTTC.

The chain links TRBV21-1 to TRBJ2-5; the D call in the table, TRBD2, was not verified against the DNA. TRBV21-1 is annotated as a pseudogene. This CDR3 has 13 amino acids. This chain's CDR3 is CARTGLLKETQYF. The CDR3 nucleotides read TGTGCCAGAACGGGCCTTCTCAAAGAGACCCAGTACTTC.

V usage is TRBV5-6 and J usage is TRBJ2-7; 7 bases match TRBD1. Germline trimming cut 0 bases from V and 3 bases from J; bases unmatched to any gene: 3. Germline V gene sequence: CDR1 SGHDT, CDR2 YYEEEE. The CDR3 covers 14 residues. CDR3 sequence reads: CASSLAQGVYEQYF. In nucleotides, the CDR3 is TGTGCCAGCAGCTTGGCGCAGGGGGTCTACGAGCAGTACTTC.

This clonotype was seen a few times. V and J are TRBV18 and TRBJ1-5; possible D gene TRBD1, 6 bases. The germline V gene encodes CDR1 KGHSH and CDR2 LQKENI. The CDR3 consists of 18 residues. V was cut by 5 bases and J by 4 bases, with 24 bases left in between. CDR3: CASSTLPTGLGENQPQHF. The CDR3 DNA reads as TGTGCCAGCTCAACACTGCCCACAGGGTTAGGGGAAAATCAGCCCCAGCATTTT.

This clonotype appeared a few times. V usage is TRBV6-5 and J usage is TRBJ2-7; 9 positions agree with TRBD2. The J segment lost 4 bases and the V segment lost 3 bases, leaving 7 bases of the junction unmatched. This CDR3 region has 15 residues. The germline V gene has CDR1 MNHEY and CDR2 SVGAGI. CDR3 bases: TGTGCCAGCAGTTATGTCACTAGCGGGTCTTACGAGCAGTACTTC. Encoded protein: CASSYVTSGSYEQYF.

V is TRBV12-3 or TRBV12-4 and J is TRBJ1-3; no clear D. The CDR3 totals 10 residues. V shed 6 bases and J shed 9 bases, with 6 bases lying between them. In nucleotides, the CDR3 is TGTGCCAGCAGCTCATTCACCATATATTTT. Protein sequence: CASSSFTIYF.

A few counts support this clonotype. The J gene is TRBJ2-3, the V gene TRBV20-1; 7 bases agree with TRBD2. The V gene end was trimmed by 6 bases and the J gene end by 2 bases; junction bases not matched to a gene: 5. The length of the CDR3 is 13 residues. The germline V gene has CDR1 DFQATT and CDR2 SNEGSKA (reference sequence). The CDR3 sequence: CSADSGPTDTQYF. CDR3 coding DNA: TGCAGTGCGGATAGCGGGCCCACAGATACGCAGTATTTT.

This clonotype was observed many times. The chain joins TRBV12-3 or TRBV12-4 to TRBJ2-7; D is ambiguous. The CDR3 is 13 amino acids. The germline V and J ends were trimmed by 1 base and 4 bases, with 8 bases remaining between them. The CDR3 DNA sequence: TGTGCCAGCAGTTTAGACCTAGGGTACGAGCAGTACTTC. It yields the protein CASSLDLGYEQYF.

This clonotype was found a few times. The chain is built from TRBV20-1 and TRBJ2-7; tentative D call: TRBD1 (5 bases). There are 14 residues in the CDR3. Germline V gene lookup returns CDR1 DFQATT and CDR2 SNEGSKA (reference sequence). The V and J ends lost 6 bases and 0 bases respectively, with 15 bases between them. The CDR3, as DNA: TGCAGTGCGCAGAGACAGACGAGCTCCTACGAGCAGTACTTC. Translated, it gives CSAQRQTSSYEQYF.

The CDR3 protein is CASRTNREHAFF. As DNA, the CDR3 is TGTGCCAGCAGGACTAACAGGGAACACGCTTTCTTT. The chain recombines TRBV28 with TRBJ1-1; TRBD1 might be the D (6 bases). The CDR3 sequence is 12 residues long. V gave up 6 bases and J gave up 11 bases, with 16 bases separating them. Germline CDR1 MDHEN, CDR2 SYDVKM.

V is TRBV11-2 and J is TRBJ2-7; 10 nucleotides line up with TRBD2. V shed 5 bases, J shed 6 bases, and the junction held 10 bases outside the gene matches. CDR1 and CDR2 (germline): SGHAT, FQNNGV. The CDR3 is 15 residues long. CDR3 in DNA: TGTGCCAGCAGCCGAGCTCTAGGACTAGCGGTCGAGCAGTACTTC. It encodes CASSRALGLAVEQYF.

This clonotype was observed a handful of times. The chain is built from TRBV2 and TRBJ2-7; possible D gene TRBD2, 5 bases. Trimming stripped 6 bases from V and 0 bases from J, with 9 bases between. Per the germline V gene, CDR1 is SNHLY and CDR2 is FYNNEI. The CDR3 spans 13 residues. The CDR3 DNA follows: TGTGCCAGCAGCGAGGGCGACTCCTACGAGCAGTACTTC. It is translated as CASSEGDSYEQYF.

This clonotype was picked up a small number of times. The chain combines TRBV6-5 with TRBJ2-6, with D possibly TRBD1 on 5 matching bases. V was trimmed by 4 bases and J by 0 bases, leaving 10 bases between them. The CDR3 loop spans 16 amino acids. Looked up from germline, CDR1 is MNHEY and CDR2 is SVGAGI. The CDR3 DNA reads as TGTGCCAGCAGTTGGGGCACTCACTCTGGGGCCAACGTCCTGACTTTC. It translates to CASSWGTHSGANVLTF.

This clonotype was detected a few times. The rearrangement uses TRBV5-1 and TRBJ2-1; a weak D match, TRBD2 (6 bases). In germline, CDR1 is SGHRS, CDR2 YFSETQ. V lost 0 bases and J 8 bases, leaving 18 bases between the germline ends. This CDR3 comprises 16 residues. The CDR3 DNA sequence: TGCGCCAGCAGCTTGGCCGGCCAGGTGCGGGGCGATGAGCAGTTCTTC. Amino acid sequence: CASSLAGQVRGDEQFF.

This clonotype was seen a few times. The chain couples TRBV21-1 to TRBJ2-2; TRBD1 is the table's D call and was not checked against the DNA. TRBV21-1 is shown as a pseudogene. The CDR3 is 15 amino acids. CDR3 sequence (DNA): TGTGCCAGCAGCACGGGACAGGGGGACCCCGGGGAGCTGTTTTTT. Translated: CASSTGQGDPGELFF.

This clonotype was detected only a few times. This sequence joins TRBV2 and TRBJ2-1; tentatively, D is TRBD2 (5 bases). The CDR3 sequence is 18 residues long. V shed 6 bases and J shed 7 bases, with 28 bases lying between them. Germline loops: CDR1 SNHLY, CDR2 FYNNEI. CDR3: CASRPLLRESSNRNEQFF. CDR3 nucleotide sequence: TGTGCCAGCAGGCCCCTTTTAAGGGAGAGTTCAAATCGGAATGAGCAGTTCTTC. The variable domain in full, completed from reference TRBV2 and TRBJ2-1, reads EPEVTQTPSHQVTQMGQEVILRCVPISNHLYFYWYRQILGQKVEFLVSFYNNEISEKSEIFDDQFSVERPDGSNFTLKIRSTKLEDSAMYFCASRPLLRESSNRNEQFFGPGTRLTVL.